Below are 15 T cell receptor beta chains sequenced from a single sample in a study of immune evolution from preneoplasia to lung adenocarcinoma (dated by TCRdb to the early 2020s). Receptor amplification or capture employed the immunoSEQ multiplex PCR assay. Here the immuneACCESS table is served through TCRdb, limited to in-frame sequences with V and J called. Missing clones are a known gap in these copies; in checked studies unresolved V genes cover under half, and the rest lacks a known reason. Across this sample there are more than 6,500 clones, with 80% seen only once. The ten largest make up about 7.7% of the sample. The sample was FFPE adjacent normal lung tissue. Every receptor here comes from an older person with lung adenocarcinoma.

The chain joins TRBV6-5 to TRBJ1-2; 9 positions agree with TRBD1. J was trimmed by 2 bases and V by 7 bases; bases with no gene match: 5. Germline V gene lookup returns CDR1 MNHEY and CDR2 SVGAGI. CDR3 length: 14 amino acids. The CDR3 reads CASKGQGWNYGYTF. CDR3 bases: TGTGCCAGCAAAGGACAGGGGTGGAACTATGGCTACACCTTC.

This clone was counted once. This chain links TRBV6-1 with TRBJ2-1; 12 nucleotides align to TRBD2. Trimming at V came to 5 bases and at J to 5 bases, leaving 4 bases not matched to a gene. The germline V gene encodes CDR1 MNHNS and CDR2 SASEGT. This CDR3 has 15 residues. In DNA, the CDR3 is TGTGCCAGCAGTCCAAGACTAGCGGGAGACAATGAGCAGTTCTTC. The encoded protein is CASSPRLAGDNEQFF.

The V and J genes are TRBV5-6 and TRBJ1-6; 11 bases line up with TRBD1. This CDR3 spans 15 amino acids. Per germline, CDR1 SGHDT and CDR2 YYEEEE. V lost 4 bases and J lost 10; bases outside the gene matches: 7. CDR3 nucleotide sequence: TGTGCCAGCAGCAGCGGACAGGGGGCAGGATCACCCCTCCACTTT. Translated, it gives CASSSGQGAGSPLHF.

The gene calls are TRBV28 and TRBJ1-3, with 10 bases lining up with TRBD1. This CDR3 has 16 amino acids. V was clipped by 5 bases and J by 0 bases; unmatched bases: 4. CDR1 is MDHEN and CDR2 is SYDVKM in the germline V gene. DNA of the CDR3: TGTGCCAGCAGTCAATGGACAGGGGGCTCTGGAAACACCATATATTTT. Its protein is CASSQWTGGSGNTIYF.

V usage is TRBV27 and J usage is TRBJ1-4; 7 bases match TRBD1. CDR3 size: 15 residues. J was trimmed by 6 bases and V by 5 bases; bases with no gene match: 9. The V gene's germline CDR1 is MNHEY and CDR2 SMNVEV (reference sequence). The CDR3 sequence is CASSTRQGHDEKLFF. The CDR3 DNA follows: TGTGCCAGCAGTACCAGACAGGGTCACGATGAAAAACTGTTTTTT. Filled out from reference TRBV27 and TRBJ1-4, the complete variable domain reads EAQVTQNPRYLITVTGKKLTVTCSQNMNHEYMSWYRQDPGLGLRQIYYSMNVEVTDKGDVPEGYKVSRKEKRNFPLILESPSPNQTSLYFCASSTRQGHDEKLFFGSGTQLSVL.

CDR3 amino acids: CASSEAGGAAGGELFF. The CDR3 DNA sequence: TGTGCCAGCAGTGAAGCTGGGGGCGCGGCTGGCGGGGAGCTGTTTTTT. The rearrangement uses TRBV6-1 and TRBJ2-2; perhaps TRBD1 as D (6 bases). CDR1 and CDR2 (germline): MNHNS, SASEGT. Trimming shortened V by 0 bases and J by 7 bases, and 15 bases separated the two germline ends. The CDR3 has 16 amino acids.

V and J are TRBV5-6 and TRBJ2-1, with D possibly matching TRBD2 (5 bases). Germline V gene sequence: CDR1 SGHDT, CDR2 YYEEEE. V lost 2 bases, J lost 6 bases, and 18 bases lay in between. The CDR3 runs 16 residues. The CDR3 DNA reads TGTGCCAGCAGCTTTCCGCTAGCCCAGCACGGCAATGAGCAGTTCTTC. Translated, it gives CASSFPLAQHGNEQFF. Full variable domain (remainder filled in from reference TRBV5-6 and TRBJ2-1): DAGVTQSPTHLIKTRGQQVTLRCSPKSGHDTVSWYQQALGQGPQFIFQYYEEEERQRGNFPDRFSGHQFPNYSSELNVNALLLGDSALYLCASSFPLAQHGNEQFFGPGTRLTVL.

This clone has only a few counts. This chain links TRBV11-3 with TRBJ1-5; D is perhaps TRBD1 (6 bases). Deletions cut 6 bases from V and 2 bases from J, with 14 bases between. Germline CDR1 reads SGHNT; CDR2 reads YENEEA. The CDR3 is made up of 15 amino acids. The CDR3 is CASRPHRVGNQPQHF. CDR3 coding DNA: TGTGCCAGCAGACCACACAGGGTTGGCAATCAGCCCCAGCATTTT.

This clone has only a few counts. The chain recombines TRBV5-4 with TRBJ1-2; 7 nucleotides agree with TRBD1. The CDR3 has 13 residues. V shed 3 bases and J 8 bases; nucleotides not matched to a gene: 7. Germline CDR1 reads SGHNT; CDR2 reads YYREEE (reference sequence). CDR3 sequence (DNA): TGTGCCAGCAGCTCCCAGGGGGGGGAGGGCTACACCTTC. Protein: CASSSQGGEGYTF.

Here the CDR3 reads CASSSTYEQYF. CDR3 bases: TGCGCCAGCAGCTCGACCTACGAGCAGTACTTC. This chain joins TRBV5-1 and TRBJ2-7; D call uncertain. V lost 3 bases and J lost 2, with 3 bases in between. Per germline, CDR1 SGHRS and CDR2 YFSETQ. There are 11 residues in the CDR3.

The genes are TRBV30 and TRBJ2-1; 8 nucleotides line up with TRBD2. Germline trimming cut 0 bases from V and 2 bases from J; bases unmatched to any gene: 0. CDR3 size: 14 residues. The germline V gene has CDR1 GTSNPN and CDR2 SVGIG (reference sequence). In nucleotides, the CDR3 is TGTGCCTGGAGTGTCGGGGGGGCCTACAATGAGCAGTTCTTC. Its protein product is CAWSVGGAYNEQFF.

This clone was observed once. The chain joins TRBV6-6 to TRBJ2-7; 13 nucleotides align to TRBD2. Germline CDR1 and CDR2: MNHNY and SVGAGI (reference sequence). V lost 10 bases, J lost 3 bases, and 3 bases stayed unmatched. The CDR3 runs to 13 residues. In nucleotides, the CDR3 is TGTGCCACCTGGACTAGCGGGAGCTACGAGCAGTACTTC. Amino acids: CATWTSGSYEQYF.

This chain links TRBV6-5 with TRBJ2-3; no reliable D call. The germline V gene encodes CDR1 MNHEY and CDR2 SVGAGI. With 6 bases removed from V and 11 bases from J, the gap between germline ends came to 3 bases. The CDR3 totals 8 residues. The CDR3 nucleotides read TGTGCCAGCAGAATGCAGTATTTT. Translating it yields CASRMQYF.

Remarks on this clone: A read error may produce the germline difference seen at one junction end. This chain joins TRBV27 and TRBJ2-1; 8 bases agree with TRBD2. The CDR3 extends over 16 amino acids. Germline assignment: CDR1 MNHEY and CDR2 SMNVEV (reference sequence). The CDR3 DNA is TGTGCTAGCAGTCCTCACTCACTAGCGGCCCGCGATGAGCAGTTCTTC. Translation gives CASSPHSLAARDEQFF.

Of note for this clone: The junction departs from the called germline gene at one end, perhaps through a read error. The J gene is TRBJ2-5, the V gene TRBV7-7, with 8 bases lining up with TRBD1. CDR1 is SSHAT and CDR2 is FNYEAQ in the germline V gene (reference sequence). The CDR3 has 15 residues. CDR3 protein: CASSPTPGQVETQYF. For the CDR3, the DNA is TGTGCTAGCAGCCCTACGCCGGGACAGGTCGAGACCCAGTACTTC.